This T cell receptor beta chain was found in a study of T cell responses to AZD1222 COVID-19 vaccine. Study results and limitations: White British donors predominated, females outnumbered males, and clonal diversity was possibly underestimated. Only a handful of people who got AZD1222 tested seropositive at baseline.

A word on this clone: No antigen is known for it.

V lost 1 base to trimming and J lost 4 bases, with 7 bases between them. The length of the CDR3 is 13 residues. Per germline, CDR1 SNHLY and CDR2 FYNNEI. Repertoires were generated with immunoSEQ multiplex PCR, while TCRdb's copy carries only in-frame clones and drops some. The repertoire holds some 130,000 clones, with over 75% as singletons. V usage is TRBV2 and J usage is TRBJ1-1; D gene uncertain. The sequence came from an adult in good health. Sequences were derived from peripheral blood, sampled on day 0 of AZD1222 vaccination. The CDR3 loop reads CASSEGKFTEAFF. CDR3 bases: TGTGCCAGCAGTGAAGGGAAGTTCACTGAAGCTTTCTTT.